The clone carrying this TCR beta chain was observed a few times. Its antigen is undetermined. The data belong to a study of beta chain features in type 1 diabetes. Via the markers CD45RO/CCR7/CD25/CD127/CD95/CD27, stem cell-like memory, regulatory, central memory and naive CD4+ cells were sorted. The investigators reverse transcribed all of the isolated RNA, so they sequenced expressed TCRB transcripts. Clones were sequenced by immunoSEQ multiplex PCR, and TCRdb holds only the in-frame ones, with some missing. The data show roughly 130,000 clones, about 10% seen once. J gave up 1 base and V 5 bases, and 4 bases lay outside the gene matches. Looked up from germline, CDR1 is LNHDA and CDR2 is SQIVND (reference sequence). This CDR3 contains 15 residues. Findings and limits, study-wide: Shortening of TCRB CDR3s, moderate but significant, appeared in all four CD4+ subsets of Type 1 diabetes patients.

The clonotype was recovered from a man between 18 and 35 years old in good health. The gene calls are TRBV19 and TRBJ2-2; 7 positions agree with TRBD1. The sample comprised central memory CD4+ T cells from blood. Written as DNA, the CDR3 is TGTGCCAGTAGTGTCCGGACAGGGAACACCGGGGAGCTGTTTTTT. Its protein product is CASSVRTGNTGELFF.